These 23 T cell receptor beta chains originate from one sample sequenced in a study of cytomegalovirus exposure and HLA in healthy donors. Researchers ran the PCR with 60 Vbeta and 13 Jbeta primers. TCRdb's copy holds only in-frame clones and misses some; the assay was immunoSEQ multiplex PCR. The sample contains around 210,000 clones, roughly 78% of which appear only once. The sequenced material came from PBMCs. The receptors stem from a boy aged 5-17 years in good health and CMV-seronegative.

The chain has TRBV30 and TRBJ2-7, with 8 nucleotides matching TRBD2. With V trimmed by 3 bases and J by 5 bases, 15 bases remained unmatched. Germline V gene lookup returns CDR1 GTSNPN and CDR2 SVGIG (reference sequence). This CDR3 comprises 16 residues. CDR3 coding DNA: TGTGCCTGGAGCAGATCGGGGGGGGCCGGTCGCGACGAGCAGTACTTC. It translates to CAWSRSGGAGRDEQYF.

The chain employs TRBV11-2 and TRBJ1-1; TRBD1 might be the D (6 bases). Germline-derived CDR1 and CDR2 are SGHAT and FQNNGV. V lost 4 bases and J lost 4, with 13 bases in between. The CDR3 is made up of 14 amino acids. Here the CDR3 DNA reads TGTGCCAGCAGCTCATCACAGGGTGTCACTGAAGCTTTCTTT. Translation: CASSSSQGVTEAFF.

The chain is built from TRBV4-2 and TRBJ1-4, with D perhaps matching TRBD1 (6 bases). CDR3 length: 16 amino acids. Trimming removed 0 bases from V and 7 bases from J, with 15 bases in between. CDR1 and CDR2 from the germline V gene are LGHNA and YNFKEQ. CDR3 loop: CASSQDWGRGTEKLFF. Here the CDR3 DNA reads TGTGCCAGCAGCCAAGATTGGGGCAGGGGTACTGAAAAACTGTTTTTT.

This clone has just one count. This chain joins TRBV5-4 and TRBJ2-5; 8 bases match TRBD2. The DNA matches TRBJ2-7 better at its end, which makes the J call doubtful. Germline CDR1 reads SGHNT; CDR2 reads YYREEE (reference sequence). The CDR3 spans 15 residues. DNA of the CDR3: TGTGCCAGCAGCTTGGCCGGGGGGGTAACCTACGAGCAGTACTTC. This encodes CASSLAGGVTYEQYF.

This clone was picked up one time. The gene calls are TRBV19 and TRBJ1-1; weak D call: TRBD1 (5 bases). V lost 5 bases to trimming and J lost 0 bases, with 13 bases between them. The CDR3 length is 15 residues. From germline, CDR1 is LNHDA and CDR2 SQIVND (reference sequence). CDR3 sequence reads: CASSPNGGMNTEAFF. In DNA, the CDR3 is TGTGCCAGTAGTCCGAACGGGGGAATGAACACTGAAGCTTTCTTT.

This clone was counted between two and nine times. For the CDR3, the DNA is TGTGCCAGCGCGAGGAGCGGGAGAGGCAATGAGCAGTTCTTC. Its translation: CASARSGRGNEQFF. V and J are TRBV5-4 and TRBJ2-1, with 8 positions matching TRBD2. CDR3 size: 14 residues. Per germline, CDR1 SGHNT and CDR2 YYREEE (reference sequence). V lost 7 bases, J lost 6 bases, and 9 bases stayed unmatched.

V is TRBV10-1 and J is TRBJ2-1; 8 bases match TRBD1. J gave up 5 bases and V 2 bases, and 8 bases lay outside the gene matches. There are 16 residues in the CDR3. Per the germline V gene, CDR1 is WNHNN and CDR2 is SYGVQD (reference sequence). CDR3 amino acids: CASSEVSGQGDNEQFF. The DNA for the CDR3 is TGCGCCAGCAGTGAGGTTTCCGGACAGGGCGACAATGAGCAGTTCTTC.

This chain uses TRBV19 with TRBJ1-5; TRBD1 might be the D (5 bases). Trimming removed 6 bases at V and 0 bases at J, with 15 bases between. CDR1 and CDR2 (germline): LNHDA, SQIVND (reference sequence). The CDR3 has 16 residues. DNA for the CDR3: TGTGCCAGTAGGGGGCGCGAGTTTTATAGCAATCAGCCCCAGCATTTT. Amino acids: CASRGREFYSNQPQHF.

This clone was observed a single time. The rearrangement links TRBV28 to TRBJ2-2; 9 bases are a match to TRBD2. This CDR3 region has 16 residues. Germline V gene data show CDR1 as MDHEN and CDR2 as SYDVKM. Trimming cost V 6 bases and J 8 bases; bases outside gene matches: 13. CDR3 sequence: CASRPGTSPSRGELFF. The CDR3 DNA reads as TGTGCCAGCAGGCCCGGGACTAGCCCCTCAAGAGGGGAGCTGTTTTTT.

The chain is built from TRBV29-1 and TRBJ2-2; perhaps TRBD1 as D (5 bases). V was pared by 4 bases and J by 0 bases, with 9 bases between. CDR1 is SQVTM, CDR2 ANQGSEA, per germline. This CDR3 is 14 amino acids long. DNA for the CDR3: TGCAGCGTTGCTAGACAGACGAACACCGGGGAGCTGTTTTTT. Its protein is CSVARQTNTGELFF.

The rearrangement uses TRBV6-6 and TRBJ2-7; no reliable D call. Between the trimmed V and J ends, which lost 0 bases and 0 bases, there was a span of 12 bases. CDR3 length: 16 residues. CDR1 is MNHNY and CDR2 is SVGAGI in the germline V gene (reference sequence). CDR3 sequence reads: CASSYSSGSRSYEQYF. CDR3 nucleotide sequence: TGTGCCAGCAGTTACTCCTCCGGGTCCCGCTCCTACGAGCAGTACTTC.

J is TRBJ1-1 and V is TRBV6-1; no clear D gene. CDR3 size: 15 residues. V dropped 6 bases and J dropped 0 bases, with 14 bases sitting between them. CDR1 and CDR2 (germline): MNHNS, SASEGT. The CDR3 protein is CASSSVYRVNTEAFF. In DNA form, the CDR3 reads TGTGCCAGCAGCTCGGTATATCGGGTGAACACTGAAGCTTTCTTT.

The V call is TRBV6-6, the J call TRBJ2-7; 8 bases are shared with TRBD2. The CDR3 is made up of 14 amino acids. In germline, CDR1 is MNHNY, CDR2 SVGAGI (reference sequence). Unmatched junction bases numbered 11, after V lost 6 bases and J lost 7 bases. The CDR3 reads CASRGTRVYGEQYF. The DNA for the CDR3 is TGTGCCAGCAGGGGGACTAGGGTTTATGGGGAGCAGTACTTC.

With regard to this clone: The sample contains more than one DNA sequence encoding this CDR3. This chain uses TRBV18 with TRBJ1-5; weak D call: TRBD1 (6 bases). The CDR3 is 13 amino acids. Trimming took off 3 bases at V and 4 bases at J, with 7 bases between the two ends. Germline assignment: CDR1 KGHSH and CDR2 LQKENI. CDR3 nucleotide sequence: TGTGCCAGCTCACCTACAGGGAATCAGCCCCAGCATTTT. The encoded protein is CASSPTGNQPQHF.

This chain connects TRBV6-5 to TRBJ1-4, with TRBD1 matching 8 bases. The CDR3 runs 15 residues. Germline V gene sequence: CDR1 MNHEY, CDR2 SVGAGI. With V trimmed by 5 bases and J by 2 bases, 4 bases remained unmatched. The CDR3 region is CASSNTGGTNEKLFF. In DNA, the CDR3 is TGTGCCAGCAGTAATACAGGGGGGACTAATGAAAAACTGTTTTTT.

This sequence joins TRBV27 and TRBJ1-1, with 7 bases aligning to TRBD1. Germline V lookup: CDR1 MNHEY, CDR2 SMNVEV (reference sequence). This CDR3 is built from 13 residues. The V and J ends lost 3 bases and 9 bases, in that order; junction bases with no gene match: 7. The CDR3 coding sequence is TGTGCCAGCAGTTTGAGAGGGACAGACCAAGCTTTCTTT. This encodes CASSLRGTDQAFF.

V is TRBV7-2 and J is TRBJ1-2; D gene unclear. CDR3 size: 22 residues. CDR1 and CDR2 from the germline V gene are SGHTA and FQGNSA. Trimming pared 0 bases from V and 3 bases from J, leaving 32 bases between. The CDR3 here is CASSLAGGPYRGLSLSYYGYTF. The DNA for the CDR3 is TGTGCCAGCAGCTTAGCGGGAGGGCCCTATCGAGGACTTTCGCTTTCTTACTATGGCTACACCTTC.

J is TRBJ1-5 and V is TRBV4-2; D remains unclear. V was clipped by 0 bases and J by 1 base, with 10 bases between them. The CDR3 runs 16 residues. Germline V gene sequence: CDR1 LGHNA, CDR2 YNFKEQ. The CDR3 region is CASSQDPGSSNQPQHF. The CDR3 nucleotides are TGTGCCAGCAGCCAAGATCCGGGTTCCAGCAATCAGCCCCAGCATTTT.

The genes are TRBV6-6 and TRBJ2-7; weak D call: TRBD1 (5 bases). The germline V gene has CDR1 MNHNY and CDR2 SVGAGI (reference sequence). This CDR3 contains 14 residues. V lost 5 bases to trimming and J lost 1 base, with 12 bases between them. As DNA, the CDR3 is TGTGCCAGCAGTCCCAGGGCCAGTTCCTACGAGCAGTACTTC. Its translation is CASSPRASSYEQYF.

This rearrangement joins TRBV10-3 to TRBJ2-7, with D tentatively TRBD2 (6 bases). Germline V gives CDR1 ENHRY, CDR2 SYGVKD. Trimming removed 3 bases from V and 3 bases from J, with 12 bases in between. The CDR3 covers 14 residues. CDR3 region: CAISDPRRGYEQYF. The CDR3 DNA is TGTGCCATCAGTGATCCGCGGAGGGGCTACGAGCAGTACTTC.

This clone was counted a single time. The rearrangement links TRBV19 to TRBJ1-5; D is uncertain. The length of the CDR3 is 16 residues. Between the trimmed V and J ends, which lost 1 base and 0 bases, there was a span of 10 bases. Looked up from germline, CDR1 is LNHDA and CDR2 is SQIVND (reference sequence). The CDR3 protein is CASSIVWRVSNQPQHF. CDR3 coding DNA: TGTGCCAGTAGTATAGTATGGCGGGTTAGCAATCAGCCCCAGCATTTT.

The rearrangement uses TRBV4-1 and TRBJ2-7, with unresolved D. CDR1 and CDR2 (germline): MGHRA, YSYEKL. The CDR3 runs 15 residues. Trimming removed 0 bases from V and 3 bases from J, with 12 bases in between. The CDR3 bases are TGCGCCAGCAGCCAAGATACCGCGGAGTTCTACGAGCAGTACTTC. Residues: CASSQDTAEFYEQYF.

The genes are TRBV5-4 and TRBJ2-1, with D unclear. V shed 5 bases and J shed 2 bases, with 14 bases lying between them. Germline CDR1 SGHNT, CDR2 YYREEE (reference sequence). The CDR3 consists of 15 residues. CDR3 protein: CASSPIADPYNEQFF. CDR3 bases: TGTGCCAGCAGTCCCATAGCTGACCCCTACAATGAGCAGTTCTTC.